This is a list of T cell receptor beta chains from one sample in a study of T cells after posttransplantation cyclophosphamide. The table came from immunoSEQ multiplex PCR; TCRdb's copy has only in-frame clones and leaves some out. The repertoire consists of roughly 24,000 clones, none detected only once. The sequencing input was PBMCs. These TCRs come from a woman in her sixties in good health, CMV-negative, and a related stem cell transplant donor. Both conserved end residues are part of each CDR3. Each record gives: V gene, J gene, D gene, CDR3 protein. The D gene is left open where the match is weak.

TRBV2,TRBJ1-3,NA,CASRPDRTGNTIYF
TRBV2,TRBJ2-5,NA,CASSEGRGGQETQYF
TRBV5-6,TRBJ2-3,NA,CASSFTQVPYTQYF
TRBV5-6,TRBJ2-3,NA,CASSPLEYSLTGTQYF
TRBV2,TRBJ1-5,TRBD1,CASSPGQGPTQPQHF
TRBV6-1,TRBJ1-6,TRBD1,CASTQGQGNSPLHF
TRBV18,TRBJ1-2,TRBD1,CASSPTDRASGYTF
TRBV7-8,TRBJ1-4,NA,CASSSYGTGPTNEKLFF
TRBV12-5,TRBJ2-3,TRBD1,CASGSGGEITDTQYF
TRBV7-2,TRBJ1-4,NA,CASSLLQTNEKLFF
TRBV5-1,TRBJ2-2,TRBD1,CASTQDRGPGGELFF
TRBV28,TRBJ1-1,NA,CASSFVGDGTEAFF
TRBV11-2,TRBJ2-4,NA,CASSLDPGANIQYF
TRBV5-1,TRBJ2-5,TRBD2,CASSIAGGIRETQYF
TRBV19,TRBJ1-4,NA,CASSILDPSGLNEKLFF
TRBV27,TRBJ2-6,NA,CASSLWGRLSGANVLTF
TRBV2,TRBJ2-3,TRBD2,CASNLLAGGPSTDTQYF
TRBV28,TRBJ2-7,TRBD2,CASSLASGVTLQYF
TRBV7-2,TRBJ2-3,TRBD2,CASSLGGFRDTQYF
TRBV4-3,TRBJ2-1,TRBD2,CASSQESRGFVTYNEQFF
TRBV7-2,TRBJ2-1,NA,CASSLDPLNEQFF
TRBV6-5,TRBJ2-5,NA,CASSYAGYQETQYF
TRBV11-3,TRBJ1-2,NA,CASSLAGGSGGYTF
TRBV6-1,NA,NA,CASSERRLALSSYEQYF
TRBV10-3,TRBJ2-1,TRBD2,CAIGQGLAGLNEQFF
TRBV7-3,TRBJ2-3,NA,CASSLVQTTDTQYF
TRBV7-9,TRBJ1-2,NA,CASSQLGGGYTF
TRBV13,TRBJ2-6,NA,CASTPPPQDPGANVLTF
TRBV19,TRBJ2-5,NA,CASRAEGGAETQYF
TRBV6-5,TRBJ2-2,TRBD2,CASRRGGNTGELFF
TRBV4-3,TRBJ2-2,NA,CASSQDGGLAAGELFF
TRBV9,TRBJ1-6,NA,CASSVGQNNNSPLHF
TRBV28,TRBJ2-7,TRBD1,CASSQSGGASYEQYF
TRBV19,TRBJ2-3,NA,CASSPRSSTDTQYF
TRBV10-3,TRBJ1-3,NA,CAISESEGYGNTIYF
TRBV30,TRBJ2-3,TRBD2,CAWSALAGVTQYF
TRBV9,TRBJ2-7,NA,CASSVQAGVVGVQYF
TRBV5-4,TRBJ2-1,TRBD2,CASSPFGSGRADEQFF
TRBV5-1,TRBJ2-6,TRBD1,CASSKDRGPSGANVLTF
TRBV6-5,TRBJ1-6,NA,CASSYHRGIGQSPLHF
TRBV2,TRBJ1-6,NA,CASMVRANSPLHF
TRBV4-1,TRBJ2-3,TRBD1,CASSQDSLTGGLDTQYF
TRBV28,TRBJ2-3,NA,CASSLWGGGNTQYF
TRBV27,TRBJ2-2,NA,CASSWGQGGTGELFF
TRBV28,TRBJ2-1,TRBD2,CASSSPSGSSDEQFF
TRBV28,TRBJ1-5,NA,CASSLYREVNQPQHF
TRBV6-1,TRBJ2-7,NA,CASSRYQGGEQYF
TRBV5-1,TRBJ2-5,TRBD2,CASSFTGLAGFGETQYF
TRBV28,TRBJ1-5,TRBD1,CASSVDRGPLPQHF
TRBV10-3,TRBJ2-1,NA,CAISEGSNKQFF
TRBV10-1,TRBJ2-1,TRBD2,CASSGEGLENNEQFF
TRBV7-9,TRBJ2-1,TRBD2,CASSLGAGDYEQFF
TRBV20-1,TRBJ2-7,NA,CSARAAYEQYF
TRBV2,TRBJ1-2,TRBD1,CASTWTGGSNYGYTF
TRBV9,TRBJ2-1,NA,CASSVSIRSSYNEQFF